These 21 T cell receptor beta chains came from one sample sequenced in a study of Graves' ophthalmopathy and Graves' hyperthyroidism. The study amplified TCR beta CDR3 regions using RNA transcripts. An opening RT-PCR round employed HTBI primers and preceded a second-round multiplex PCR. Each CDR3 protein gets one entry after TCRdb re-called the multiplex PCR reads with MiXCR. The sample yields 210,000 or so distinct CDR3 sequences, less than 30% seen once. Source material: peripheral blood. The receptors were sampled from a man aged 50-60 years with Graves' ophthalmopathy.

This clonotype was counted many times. The CDR3 loop reads CASRSTGDIEQYF. CDR3 sequence (DNA): TGTGCCAGCAGATCAACGGGGGACATCGAGCAGTACTTC. The V and J genes are TRBV12-3 or TRBV12-4 and TRBJ2-7; possibly TRBD1 or TRBD2 for D (6 bases each). This CDR3 has 13 residues. V dropped 6 bases and J dropped 6 bases, with 15 bases sitting between them.

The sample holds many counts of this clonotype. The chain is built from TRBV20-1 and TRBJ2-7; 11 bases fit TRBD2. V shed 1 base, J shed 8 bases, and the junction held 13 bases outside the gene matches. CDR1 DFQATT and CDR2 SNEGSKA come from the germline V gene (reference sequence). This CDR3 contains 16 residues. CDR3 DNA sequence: TGCAGTGCTAGAGCCCCAAATAGCGGGAGGGCCGGTCAGCAGTACTTC. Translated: CSARAPNSGRAGQQYF.

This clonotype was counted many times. Here the CDR3 DNA reads TGTGCCAGCAGTTACAGTCCAGCGGGACGGACTGAAGCTTTCTTT. Translation gives CASSYSPAGRTEAFF. J is TRBJ1-1 and V is TRBV6-2 or TRBV6-3; tentatively, D is TRBD1 (5 bases). Trimming took 2 bases from V and 5 from J, leaving 15 bases between them. This CDR3 spans 15 amino acids. Germline assignment: CDR1 MNHEY and CDR2 SVGEGT.

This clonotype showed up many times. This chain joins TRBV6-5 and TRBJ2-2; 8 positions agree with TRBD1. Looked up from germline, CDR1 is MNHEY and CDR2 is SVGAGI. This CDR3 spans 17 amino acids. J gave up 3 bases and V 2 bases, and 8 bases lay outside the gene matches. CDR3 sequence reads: CASSYAPDREDTGELFF. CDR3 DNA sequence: TGTGCCAGCAGTTACGCGCCGGACAGGGAGGACACCGGGGAGCTGTTTTTT.

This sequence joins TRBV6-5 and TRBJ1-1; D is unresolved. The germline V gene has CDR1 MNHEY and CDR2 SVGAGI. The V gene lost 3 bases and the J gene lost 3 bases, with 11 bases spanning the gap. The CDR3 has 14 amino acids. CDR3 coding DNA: TGTGCCAGCAGTTATGAGAGTTCGGACACTGAAGCTTTCTTT. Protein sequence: CASSYESSDTEAFF.

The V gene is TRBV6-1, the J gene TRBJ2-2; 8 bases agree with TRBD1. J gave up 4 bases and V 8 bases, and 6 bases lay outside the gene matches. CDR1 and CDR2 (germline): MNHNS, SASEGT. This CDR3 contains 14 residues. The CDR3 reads CASLRQGTTGELFF. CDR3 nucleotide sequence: TGTGCCAGCTTGAGACAGGGGACCACCGGGGAGCTGTTTTTT.

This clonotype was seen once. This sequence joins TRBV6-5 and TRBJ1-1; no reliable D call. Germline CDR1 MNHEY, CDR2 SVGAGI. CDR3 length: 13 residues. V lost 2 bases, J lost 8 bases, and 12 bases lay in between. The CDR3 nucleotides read TGTGCCAGCAGTTACGGTGTGGGCACGGAAGCTTTCTTT. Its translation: CASSYGVGTEAFF.

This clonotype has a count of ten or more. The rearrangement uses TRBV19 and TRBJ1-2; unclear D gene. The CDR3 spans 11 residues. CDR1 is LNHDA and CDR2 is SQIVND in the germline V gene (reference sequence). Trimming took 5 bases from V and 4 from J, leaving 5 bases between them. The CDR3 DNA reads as TGTGCCAGTAGTGAAAGCTATGGCTACACCTTC. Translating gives CASSESYGYTF.

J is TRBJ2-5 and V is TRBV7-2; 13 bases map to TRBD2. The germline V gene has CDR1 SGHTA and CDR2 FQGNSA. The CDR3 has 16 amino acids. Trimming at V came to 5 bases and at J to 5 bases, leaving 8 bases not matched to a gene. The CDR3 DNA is TGTGCCAGCAGCCCCTCCCTACTAGCGGGAGGGGAGACCCAGTACTTC. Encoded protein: CASSPSLLAGGETQYF. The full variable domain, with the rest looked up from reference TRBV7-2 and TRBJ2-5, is GAGVSQSPSNKVTEKGKDVELRCDPISGHTALYWYRQSLGQGLEFLIYFQGNSAPDKSGLPSDRFSAERTGGSVSTLTIQRTQQEDSAVYLCASSPSLLAGGETQYFGPGTRLLVL.

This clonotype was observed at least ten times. The CDR3 is CASSPGTSGSGSQYF. Here the CDR3 DNA reads TGTGCCAGCAGTCCCGGGACTAGCGGTTCAGGGTCCCAGTACTTC. J is TRBJ2-5 and V is TRBV6-1; 11 bases fit TRBD2. The CDR3 is made up of 15 amino acids. The V segment lost 5 bases and the J segment 9 bases; nucleotides outside the gene matches: 11. CDR1 and CDR2 (germline): MNHNS, SASEGT.

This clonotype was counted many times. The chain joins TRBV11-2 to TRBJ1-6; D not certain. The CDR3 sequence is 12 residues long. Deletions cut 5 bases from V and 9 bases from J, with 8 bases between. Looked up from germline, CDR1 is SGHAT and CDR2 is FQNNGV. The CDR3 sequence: CASSPTASPLHF. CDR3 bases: TGTGCCAGCAGCCCCACGGCTTCACCCCTCCACTTT.

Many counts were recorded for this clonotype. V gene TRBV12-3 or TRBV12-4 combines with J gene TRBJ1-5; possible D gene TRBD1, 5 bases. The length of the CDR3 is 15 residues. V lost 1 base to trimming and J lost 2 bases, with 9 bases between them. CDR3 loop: CASSLVLGGNQPQHF. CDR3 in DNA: TGTGCCAGCAGTTTAGTGCTGGGGGGCAATCAGCCCCAGCATTTT.

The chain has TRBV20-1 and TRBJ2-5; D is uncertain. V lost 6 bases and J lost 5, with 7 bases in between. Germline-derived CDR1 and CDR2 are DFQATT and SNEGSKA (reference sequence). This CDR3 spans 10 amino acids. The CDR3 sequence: CSAGQETQYF. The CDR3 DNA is TGCAGTGCCGGGCAGGAGACCCAGTACTTC.

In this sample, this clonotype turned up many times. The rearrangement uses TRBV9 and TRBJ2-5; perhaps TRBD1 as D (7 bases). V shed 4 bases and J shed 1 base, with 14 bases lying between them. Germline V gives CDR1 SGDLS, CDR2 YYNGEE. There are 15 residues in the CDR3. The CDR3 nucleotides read TGTGCCAGCAGCCCGAGACAGGGAGGCCAAGAGACCCAGTACTTC. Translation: CASSPRQGGQETQYF.

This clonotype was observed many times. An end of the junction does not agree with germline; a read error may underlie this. DNA of the CDR3: TGTGCCAGCAGTCTGACGTTTCCGGGACAGGGCTACGGGCAGTACTTC. Amino acid sequence: CASSLTFPGQGYGQYF. The chain joins TRBV6-5 to TRBJ2-7, with TRBD1 matching over 9 bases. Germline CDR1 is MNHEY and CDR2 is SVGAGI. This CDR3 is built from 16 residues.

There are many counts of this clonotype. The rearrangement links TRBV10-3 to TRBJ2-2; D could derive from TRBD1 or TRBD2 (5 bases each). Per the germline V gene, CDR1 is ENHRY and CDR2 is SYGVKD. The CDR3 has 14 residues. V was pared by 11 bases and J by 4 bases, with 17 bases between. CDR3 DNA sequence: TGTGCCTCCGTCCGGGACCCAGGCACCGGGGAGCTGTTTTTT. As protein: CASVRDPGTGELFF.

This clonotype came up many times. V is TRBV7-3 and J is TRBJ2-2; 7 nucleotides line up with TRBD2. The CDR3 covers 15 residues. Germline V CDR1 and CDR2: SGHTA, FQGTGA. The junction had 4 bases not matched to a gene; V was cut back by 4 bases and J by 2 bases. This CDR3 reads CASSSQAGNTGELFF. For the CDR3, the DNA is TGTGCCAGCAGCTCACAAGCGGGAAACACCGGGGAGCTGTTTTTT. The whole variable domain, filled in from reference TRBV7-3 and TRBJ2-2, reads GAGVSQTPSNKVTEKGKYVELRCDPISGHTALYWYRQSLGQGPEFLIYFQGTGAADDSGLPNDRFFAVRPEGSVSTLKIQRTERGDSAVYLCASSSQAGNTGELFFGEGSRLTVL.

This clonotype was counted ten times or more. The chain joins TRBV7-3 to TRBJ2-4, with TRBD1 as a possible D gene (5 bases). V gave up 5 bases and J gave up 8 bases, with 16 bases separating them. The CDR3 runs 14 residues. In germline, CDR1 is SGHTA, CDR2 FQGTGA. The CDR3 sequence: CASSPAAGHDIQYF. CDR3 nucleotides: TGTGCCAGCAGCCCCGCGGCAGGGCATGACATTCAGTACTTC.

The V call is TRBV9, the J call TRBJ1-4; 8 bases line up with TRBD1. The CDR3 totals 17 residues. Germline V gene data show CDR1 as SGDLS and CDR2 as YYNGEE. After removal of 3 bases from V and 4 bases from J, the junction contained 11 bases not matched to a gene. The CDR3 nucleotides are TGTGCCAGCAGCGCCGGGACAGGCCTCCTTAGTAATGAAAAACTGTTTTTT. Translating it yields CASSAGTGLLSNEKLFF.

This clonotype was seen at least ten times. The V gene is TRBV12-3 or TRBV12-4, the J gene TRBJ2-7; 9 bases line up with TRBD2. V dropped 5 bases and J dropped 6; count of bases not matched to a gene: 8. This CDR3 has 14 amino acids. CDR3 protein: CASSPRGLAPEQYF. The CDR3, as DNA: TGTGCCAGCAGTCCGCGGGGACTAGCCCCCGAGCAGTACTTC.

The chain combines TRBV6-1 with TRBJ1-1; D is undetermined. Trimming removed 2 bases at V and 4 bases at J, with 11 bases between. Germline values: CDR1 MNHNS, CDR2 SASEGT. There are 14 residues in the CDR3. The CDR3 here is CASSEMEGITEAFF. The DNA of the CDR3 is TGTGCCAGCAGTGAAATGGAAGGAATCACTGAAGCTTTCTTT.